The 19 T cell receptor beta chains given below trace back to one sample, sequenced in a study of blood T cell repertoires in COVID-19. Repertoires were generated with immunoSEQ multiplex PCR, while TCRdb's copy carries only in-frame clones and drops some. The data show about 180,000 clones, just over 85% seen once. Input material: peripheral blood. Source of these receptors: a man aged 45-65 years with active or convalescent COVID-19.

J is TRBJ2-3 and V is TRBV24-1; maybe TRBD1 (6 bases). This CDR3 has 15 amino acids. Germline V gene sequence: CDR1 KGHDR, CDR2 SFDVKD. V was shortened by 3 bases and J by 2 bases, with 11 bases between the two germline ends. Here the CDR3 reads CATSDRQVITDTQYF. The CDR3 region has the DNA TGTGCCACCAGTGATCGACAGGTAATCACAGATACGCAGTATTTT.

V is TRBV7-2 and J is TRBJ2-1; 10 nucleotides line up with TRBD2. This CDR3 is 15 amino acids long. The germline gives CDR1 SGHTA, CDR2 FQGNSA. V lost 5 bases, J lost 4 bases, and 5 bases stayed unmatched. The chain's CDR3 is CASSSSGGPYNEQFF. CDR3 sequence (DNA): TGTGCCAGCAGCAGTAGCGGGGGGCCATACAATGAGCAGTTCTTC.

The chain has TRBV7-2 and TRBJ2-1; TRBD1 matches 7 bases. Germline trimming cut 4 bases from V and 4 bases from J; bases unmatched to any gene: 10. This CDR3 is built from 16 residues. The germline CDR1 and CDR2 sequences are SGHTA and FQGNSA. CDR3 sequence (DNA): TGTGCCAGCAGCTCCCAAAAGACAGGGAGATACAATGAGCAGTTCTTC. Its protein is CASSSQKTGRYNEQFF.

Regarding this clone: Additional DNA sequences in this sample encode the identical CDR3. The chain joins TRBV5-6 to TRBJ1-2; D possibly corresponds to TRBD1 (6 bases). Looked up from germline, CDR1 is SGHDT and CDR2 is YYEEEE. The CDR3 length is 13 residues. Between the trimmed V and J ends, which lost 1 base and 5 bases, there was a span of 9 bases. CDR3 amino acids: CASSLTGSYGYTF. The CDR3 nucleotides are TGTGCCAGCAGCTTGACAGGGTCTTATGGCTACACCTTC.

V gene TRBV19 combines with J gene TRBJ2-3; D gene ambiguous. Germline CDR1 LNHDA, CDR2 SQIVND (reference sequence). The CDR3 totals 14 residues. Trimming pared 5 bases from V and 7 bases from J, leaving 16 bases between. The CDR3 loop is CASSHGQSVNTQYF. CDR3 sequence (DNA): TGTGCCAGTAGTCATGGGCAGTCAGTGAATACGCAGTATTTT.

The chain links TRBV5-4 to TRBJ1-2; 7 bases align to TRBD1. V dropped 5 bases and J dropped 2; count of bases not matched to a gene: 6. This CDR3 comprises 14 residues. CDR1 and CDR2 from the germline V gene are SGHNT and YYREEE (reference sequence). This CDR3 is CASRWDSANYGYTF. DNA for the CDR3: TGTGCCAGCAGATGGGACAGCGCAAACTATGGCTACACCTTC.

This clone occurred once. The chain joins TRBV5-1 to TRBJ1-1; no definite D call. Germline lookup yields CDR1 SGHRS and CDR2 YFSETQ. Trimming removed 4 bases at V and 4 bases at J, with 17 bases between. The CDR3 consists of 15 residues. DNA for the CDR3: TGCGCCAGCAGCCTGGGAGGCAGAGGGAGCACTGAAGCTTTCTTT. As protein: CASSLGGRGSTEAFF.

The chain combines TRBV4-2 with TRBJ2-7, with D perhaps matching TRBD2 (5 bases). Germline assignment: CDR1 LGHNA and CDR2 YNFKEQ. CDR3 length: 12 amino acids. Deletions cut 1 base from V and 6 bases from J, with 7 bases between. The CDR3 nucleotides read TGTGCCAGCAGCCAAGCGGGAAGCGAGCAGTACTTC. Its translation is CASSQAGSEQYF.

The gene calls are TRBV3-1 (or the pseudogene TRBV3-2) and TRBJ1-1; D is undetermined. V was shortened by 0 bases and J by 4 bases, with 6 bases between the two germline ends. There are 13 residues in the CDR3. CDR1 and CDR2 from the germline V gene are LGHDT and YNNKEL (reference sequence). This CDR3 is CASSQEVGTEAFF. The CDR3 DNA follows: TGTGCCAGCAGCCAAGAGGTCGGCACTGAAGCTTTCTTT.

V is TRBV3-1 (or the pseudogene TRBV3-2) and J is TRBJ2-1; TRBD2 agrees at 7 bases. The J segment lost 6 bases and the V segment lost 7 bases, leaving 3 bases of the junction unmatched. This CDR3 has 12 residues. Germline V lookup: CDR1 LGHDT, CDR2 YNNKEL (reference sequence). The CDR3 is CASTSGGNEQFF. In DNA, the CDR3 is TGTGCCAGCACCTCGGGGGGCAATGAGCAGTTCTTC.

V gene TRBV4-3 combines with J gene TRBJ2-7; 7 bases match TRBD1. Germline trimming cut 4 bases from V and 3 bases from J; bases unmatched to any gene: 6. Germline assignment: CDR1 LGHNA and CDR2 YSLEER. The CDR3 totals 14 residues. The CDR3 spells CASSLTRQGYEQYF. Here the CDR3 DNA reads TGCGCCAGCAGCCTAACTCGACAGGGCTACGAGCAGTACTTC.

The V and J genes are TRBV12-3 or TRBV12-4 and TRBJ2-7, with 8 bases lining up with TRBD2. The CDR3 extends over 12 amino acids. The ends lost 8 bases at V and 7 bases at J; junction bases unmatched: 7. The chain's CDR3 is CASGPGGSEQYF. CDR3 DNA sequence: TGTGCCAGCGGCCCGGGGGGGTCGGAGCAGTACTTC.

This clone appeared a single time. The chain uses TRBV19 and TRBJ1-1; 8 positions agree with TRBD1. The germline V gene has CDR1 LNHDA and CDR2 SQIVND (reference sequence). The CDR3 extends over 15 amino acids. V lost 4 bases to trimming and J lost 3 bases; unmatched junction nucleotides: 7. In nucleotides, the CDR3 is TGTGCCAGTAGTACGACAGGGGTGGTGTACACTGAAGCTTTCTTT. It specifies CASSTTGVVYTEAFF.

V usage is TRBV5-1 and J usage is TRBJ2-7; 14 bases map to TRBD2. Per the germline V gene, CDR1 is SGHRS and CDR2 is YFSETQ. Trimming took 0 bases from V and 7 from J; bases not matched to a gene: 6. CDR3 length equals 16 residues. The CDR3 DNA follows: TGCGCCAGCAGCTTGGGGCCGGGACTAGCGGGAGTTGAGCAGTACTTC. The encoded protein is CASSLGPGLAGVEQYF.

The table lists this clone with a few counts. The chain couples TRBV27 to TRBJ1-1; 11 bases align to TRBD1. Losses at the gene ends were 1 base for V and 3 bases for J; bases not matched to a gene: 16. In germline, CDR1 is MNHEY, CDR2 SMNVEV (reference sequence). The CDR3 runs 20 residues. The CDR3 nucleotides are TGTGCCAGCAGTTTATACGGGGGACAGGGGGTGAAGATGGTACACACTGAAGCTTTCTTT. Its translation is CASSLYGGQGVKMVHTEAFF.

The genes are TRBV3-1 (or the pseudogene TRBV3-2) and TRBJ1-2, with D uncertain. Trimming removed 5 bases from V and 0 bases from J, with 7 bases in between. The germline gives CDR1 LGHDT, CDR2 YNNKEL (reference sequence). This CDR3 contains 13 residues. Here the CDR3 reads CASSSGANYGYTF. The CDR3 DNA reads TGTGCCAGCAGCTCCGGGGCTAACTATGGCTACACCTTC.

As concerns this clone: Germline is not matched at one junction end, which may reflect a read error. The chain combines TRBV11-2 with TRBJ2-6, with 9 bases lining up with TRBD1. Looked up from germline, CDR1 is SGHAT and CDR2 is FQNNGV. The CDR3 has 14 amino acids. The CDR3 sequence is CASSLETGGNVLTF. The CDR3 DNA reads as TGTGCCAGCAGCTTAGAGACAGGGGGCAACGTCCTGACTTTC.

This clone was counted only a few times. The chain joins TRBV5-4 to TRBJ1-2; D is possibly TRBD1 (5 bases). CDR1 is SGHNT and CDR2 is YYREEE in the germline V gene (reference sequence). Trimming shortened V by 7 bases and J by 6 bases, and 19 bases separated the two germline ends. The CDR3 covers 14 residues. This CDR3 reads CASAGEGLADGYTF. The CDR3 bases are TGTGCCAGCGCCGGGGAGGGGCTAGCTGATGGCTACACCTTC.

The chain employs TRBV2 and TRBJ2-1; 7 positions match TRBD1. After removal of 5 bases from V and 0 bases from J, the junction contained 16 bases not matched to a gene. This CDR3 is built from 19 residues. CDR1 and CDR2 from the germline V gene are SNHLY and FYNNEI. CDR3 DNA: TGTGCCAGCAGTTCCACAACAGGGGCAGATCGAAACTCCTACAATGAGCAGTTCTTC. Translation gives CASSSTTGADRNSYNEQFF.